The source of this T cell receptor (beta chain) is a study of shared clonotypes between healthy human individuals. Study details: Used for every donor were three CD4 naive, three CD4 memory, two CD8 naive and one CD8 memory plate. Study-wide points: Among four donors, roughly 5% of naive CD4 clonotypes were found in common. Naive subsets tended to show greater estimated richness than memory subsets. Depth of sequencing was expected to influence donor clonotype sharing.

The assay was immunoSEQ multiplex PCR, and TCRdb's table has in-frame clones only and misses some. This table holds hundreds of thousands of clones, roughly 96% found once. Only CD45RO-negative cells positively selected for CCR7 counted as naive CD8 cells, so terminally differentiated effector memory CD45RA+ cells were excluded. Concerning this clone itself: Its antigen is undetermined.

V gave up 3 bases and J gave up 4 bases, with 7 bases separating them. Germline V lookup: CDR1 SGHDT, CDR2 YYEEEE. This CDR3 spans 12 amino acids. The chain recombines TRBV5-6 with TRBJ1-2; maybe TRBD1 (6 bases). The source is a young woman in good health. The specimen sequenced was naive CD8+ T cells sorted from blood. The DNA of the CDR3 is TGTGCCAGCAGCTGGGACACCTATGGCTACACCTTC. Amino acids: CASSWDTYGYTF.